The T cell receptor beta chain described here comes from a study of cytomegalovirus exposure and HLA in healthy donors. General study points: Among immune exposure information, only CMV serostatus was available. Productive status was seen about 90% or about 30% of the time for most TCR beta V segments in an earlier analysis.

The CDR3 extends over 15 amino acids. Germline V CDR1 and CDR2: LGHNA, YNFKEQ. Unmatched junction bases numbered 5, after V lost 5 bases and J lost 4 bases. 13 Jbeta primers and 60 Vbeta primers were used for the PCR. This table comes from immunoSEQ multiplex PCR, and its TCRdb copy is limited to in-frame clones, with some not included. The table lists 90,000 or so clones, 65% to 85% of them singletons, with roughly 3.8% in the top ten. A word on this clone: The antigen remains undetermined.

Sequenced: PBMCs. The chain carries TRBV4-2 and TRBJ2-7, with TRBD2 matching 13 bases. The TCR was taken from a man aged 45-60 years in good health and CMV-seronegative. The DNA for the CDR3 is TGTGCCAGCAGCGCCGGGACTAGCGGGACGTACGAGCAGTACTTC. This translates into CASSAGTSGTYEQYF.